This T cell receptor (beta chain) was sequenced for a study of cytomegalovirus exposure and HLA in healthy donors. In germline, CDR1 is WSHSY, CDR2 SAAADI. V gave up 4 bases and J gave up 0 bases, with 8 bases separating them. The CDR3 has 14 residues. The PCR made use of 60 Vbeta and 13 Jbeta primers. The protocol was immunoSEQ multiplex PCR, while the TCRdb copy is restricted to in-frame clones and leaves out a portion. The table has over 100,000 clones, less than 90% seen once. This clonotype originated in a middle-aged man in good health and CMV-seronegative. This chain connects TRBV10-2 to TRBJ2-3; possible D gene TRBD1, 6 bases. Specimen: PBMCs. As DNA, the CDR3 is TGCGCCAGCAGTGGACAGGCGAGCACAGATACGCAGTATTTT. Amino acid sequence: CASSGQASTDTQYF.